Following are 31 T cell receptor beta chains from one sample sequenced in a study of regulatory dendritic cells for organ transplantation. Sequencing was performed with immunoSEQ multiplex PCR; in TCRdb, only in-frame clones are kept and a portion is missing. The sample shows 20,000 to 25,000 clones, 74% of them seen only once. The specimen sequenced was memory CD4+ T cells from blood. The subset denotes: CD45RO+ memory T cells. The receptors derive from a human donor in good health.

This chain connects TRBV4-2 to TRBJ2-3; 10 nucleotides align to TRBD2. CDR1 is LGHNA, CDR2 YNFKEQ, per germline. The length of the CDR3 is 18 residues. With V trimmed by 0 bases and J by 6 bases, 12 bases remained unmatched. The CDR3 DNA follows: TGTGCCAGCAGCCAAGAGCCTTCTAGCGGGGGACCTTCCGATACGCAGTATTTT. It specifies CASSQEPSSGGPSDTQYF.

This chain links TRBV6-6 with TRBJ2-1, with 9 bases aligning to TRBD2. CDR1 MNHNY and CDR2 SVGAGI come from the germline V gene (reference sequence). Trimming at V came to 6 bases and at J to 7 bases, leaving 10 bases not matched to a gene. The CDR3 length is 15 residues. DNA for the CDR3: TGTGCCAGCAGCCCCGCGCGCGGGGGGGTAAATGAGCAGTTCTTC. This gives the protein CASSPARGGVNEQFF.

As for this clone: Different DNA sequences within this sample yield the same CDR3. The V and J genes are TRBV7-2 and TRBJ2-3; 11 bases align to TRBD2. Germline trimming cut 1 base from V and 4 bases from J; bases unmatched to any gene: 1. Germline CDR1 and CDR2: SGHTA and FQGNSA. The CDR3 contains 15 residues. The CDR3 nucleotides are TGTGCCAGCAGCTTAGGGGGACTAGCGGCAGATACGCAGTATTTT. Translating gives CASSLGGLAADTQYF.

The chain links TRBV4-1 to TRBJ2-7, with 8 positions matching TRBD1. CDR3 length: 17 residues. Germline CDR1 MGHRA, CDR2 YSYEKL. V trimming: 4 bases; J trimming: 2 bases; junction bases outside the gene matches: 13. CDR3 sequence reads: CASSRFLGTGPTYEQYF. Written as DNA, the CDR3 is TGCGCCAGCAGCCGATTCTTAGGGACAGGCCCAACCTACGAGCAGTACTTC.

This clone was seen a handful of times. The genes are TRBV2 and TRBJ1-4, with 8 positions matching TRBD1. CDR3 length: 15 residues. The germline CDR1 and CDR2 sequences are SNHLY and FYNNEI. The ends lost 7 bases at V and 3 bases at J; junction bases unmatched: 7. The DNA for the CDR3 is TGTGCCAGCACCCACAGGGGACAGGCTAATGAAAAACTGTTTTTT. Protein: CASTHRGQANEKLFF.

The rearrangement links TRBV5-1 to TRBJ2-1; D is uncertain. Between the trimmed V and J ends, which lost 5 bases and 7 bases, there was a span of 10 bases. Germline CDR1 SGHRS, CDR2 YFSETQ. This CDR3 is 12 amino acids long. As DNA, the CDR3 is TGCGCCAGCAGGAAGAACGAGAATGAGCAGTTCTTC. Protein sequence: CASRKNENEQFF.

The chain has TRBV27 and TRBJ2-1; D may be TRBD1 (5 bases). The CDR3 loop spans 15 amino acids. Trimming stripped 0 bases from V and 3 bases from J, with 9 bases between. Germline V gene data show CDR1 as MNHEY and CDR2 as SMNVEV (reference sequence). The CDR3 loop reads CASSLSYRRYNEQFF. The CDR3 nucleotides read TGTGCCAGCAGTTTATCGTACAGGCGCTACAATGAGCAGTTCTTC.

The CDR3 sequence is CASSLTGEPYNEQFF. The DNA of the CDR3 is TGTGCCAGCAGCTTGACAGGAGAACCCTACAATGAGCAGTTCTTC. The genes are TRBV11-1 and TRBJ2-1, with a tentative D call TRBD1 (6 bases). CDR3 length: 15 residues. From germline, CDR1 is SGHAT and CDR2 FQDESV (reference sequence). V was shortened by 3 bases and J by 2 bases, with 11 bases between the two germline ends.

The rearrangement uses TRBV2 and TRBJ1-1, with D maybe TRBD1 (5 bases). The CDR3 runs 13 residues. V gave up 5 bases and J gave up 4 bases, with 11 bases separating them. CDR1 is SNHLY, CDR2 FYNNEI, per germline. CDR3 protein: CASSTTEVTEAFF. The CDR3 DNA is TGTGCCAGCAGTACGACAGAGGTCACTGAAGCTTTCTTT.

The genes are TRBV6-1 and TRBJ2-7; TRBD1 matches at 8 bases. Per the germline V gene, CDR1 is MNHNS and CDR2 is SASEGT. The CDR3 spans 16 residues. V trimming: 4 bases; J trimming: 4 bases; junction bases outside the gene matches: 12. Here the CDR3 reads CASSVRTGPSQYEQYF. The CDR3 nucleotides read TGTGCCAGCAGTGTCCGGACAGGGCCTTCCCAATACGAGCAGTACTTC.

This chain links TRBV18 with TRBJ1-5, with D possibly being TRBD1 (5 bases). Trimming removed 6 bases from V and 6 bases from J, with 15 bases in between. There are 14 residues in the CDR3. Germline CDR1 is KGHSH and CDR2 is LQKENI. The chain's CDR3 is CASSPDDGGQPQHF. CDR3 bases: TGTGCCAGCTCGCCGGACGACGGGGGTCAGCCCCAGCATTTT. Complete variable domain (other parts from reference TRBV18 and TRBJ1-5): NAGVMQNPRHLVRRRGQEARLRCSPMKGHSHVYWYRQLPEEGLKFMVYLQKENIIDESGMPKERFSAEFPKEGPSILRIQQVVRGDSAAYFCASSPDDGGQPQHFGDGTRLSIL.

The CDR3 loop reads CASSQGQGASTEAFF. The CDR3 region has the DNA TGTGCCAGCAGCCAGGGACAGGGGGCGAGTACTGAAGCTTTCTTT. The chain joins TRBV4-2 to TRBJ1-1; 12 bases are a match to TRBD1. CDR1 is LGHNA, CDR2 YNFKEQ, per germline. V shed 3 bases, J shed 5 bases, and the junction held 4 bases outside the gene matches. The CDR3 sequence is 15 residues long.

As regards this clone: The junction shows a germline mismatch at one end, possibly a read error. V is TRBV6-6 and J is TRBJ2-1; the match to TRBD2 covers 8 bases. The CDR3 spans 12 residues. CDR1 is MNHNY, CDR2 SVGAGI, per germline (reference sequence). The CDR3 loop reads CVSSYWTSEQFF. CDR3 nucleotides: TGTGTCAGCAGTTACTGGACTAGCGAGCAGTTCTTC.

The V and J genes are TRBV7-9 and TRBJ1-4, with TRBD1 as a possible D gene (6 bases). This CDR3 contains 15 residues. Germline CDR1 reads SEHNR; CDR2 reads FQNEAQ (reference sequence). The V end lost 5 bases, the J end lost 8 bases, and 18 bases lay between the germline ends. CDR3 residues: CASSQGGPLGEKLFF. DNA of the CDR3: TGTGCCAGCAGCCAAGGGGGACCATTAGGCGAAAAACTGTTTTTT.

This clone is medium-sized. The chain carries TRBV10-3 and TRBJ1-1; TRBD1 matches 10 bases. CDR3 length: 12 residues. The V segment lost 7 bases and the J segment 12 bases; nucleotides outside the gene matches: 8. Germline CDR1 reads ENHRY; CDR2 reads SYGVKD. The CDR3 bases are TGTGCCATCAACAAAGGACAGGGGGAAACTTTCTTT. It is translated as CAINKGQGETFF.

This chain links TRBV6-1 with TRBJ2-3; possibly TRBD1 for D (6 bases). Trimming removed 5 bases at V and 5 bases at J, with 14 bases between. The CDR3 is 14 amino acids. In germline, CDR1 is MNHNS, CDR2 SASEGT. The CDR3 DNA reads TGTGCCAGCAGTTTGACAGGCGTCGGAGATACGCAGTATTTT. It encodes CASSLTGVGDTQYF.

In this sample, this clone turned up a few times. The DNA for the CDR3 is TGTGCCATCAGTGGGCAGGGACAGGTTCATAATTCACCCCTCCACTTT. It encodes CAISGQGQVHNSPLHF. The chain carries TRBV10-3 and TRBJ1-6; TRBD1 matches 8 bases. J lost 5 bases, V lost 4 bases, and 7 bases had no gene match. The germline V gene has CDR1 ENHRY and CDR2 SYGVKD. The CDR3 runs 16 residues.

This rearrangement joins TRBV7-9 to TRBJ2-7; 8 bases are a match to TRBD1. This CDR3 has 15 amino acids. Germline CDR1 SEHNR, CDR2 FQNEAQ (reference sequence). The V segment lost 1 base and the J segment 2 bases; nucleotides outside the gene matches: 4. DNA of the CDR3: TGTGCCAGCAGCTTAGGGACAGGGATCACCTACGAGCAGTACTTC. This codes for CASSLGTGITYEQYF. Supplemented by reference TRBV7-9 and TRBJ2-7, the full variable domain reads DTGVSQNPRHKITKRGQNVTFRCDPISEHNRLYWYRQTLGQGPEFLTYFQNEAQLEKSRLLSDRFSAERPKGSFSTLEIQRTEQGDSAMYLCASSLGTGITYEQYFGPGTRLTVT.

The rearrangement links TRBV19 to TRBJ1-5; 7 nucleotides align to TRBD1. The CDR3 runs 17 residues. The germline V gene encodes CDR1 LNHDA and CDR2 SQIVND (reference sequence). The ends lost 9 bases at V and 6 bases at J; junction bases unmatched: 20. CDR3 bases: TGTGCCAGCAGCACCCGGGGATACGACAGGGCGGGTCAGCCCCAGCATTTT. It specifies CASSTRGYDRAGQPQHF.

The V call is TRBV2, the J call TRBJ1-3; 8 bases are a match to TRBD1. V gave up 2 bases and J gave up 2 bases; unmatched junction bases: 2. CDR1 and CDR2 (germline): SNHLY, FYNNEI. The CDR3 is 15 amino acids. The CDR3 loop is CASSERTGTGNTIYF. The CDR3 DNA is TGTGCCAGCAGTGAAAGGACAGGGACTGGAAACACCATATATTTT.

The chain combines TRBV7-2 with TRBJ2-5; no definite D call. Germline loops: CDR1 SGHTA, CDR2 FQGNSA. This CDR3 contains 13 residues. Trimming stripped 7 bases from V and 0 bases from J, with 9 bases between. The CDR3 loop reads CASTGMYQETQYF. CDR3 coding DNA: TGTGCCAGCACTGGCATGTACCAAGAGACCCAGTACTTC.

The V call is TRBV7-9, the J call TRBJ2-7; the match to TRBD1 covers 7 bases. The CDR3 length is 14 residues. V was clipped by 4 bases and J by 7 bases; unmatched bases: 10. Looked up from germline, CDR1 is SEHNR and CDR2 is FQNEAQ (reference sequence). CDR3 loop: CASSSSDRVREQYF. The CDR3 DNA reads TGTGCCAGCAGCTCCTCAGACAGGGTTCGAGAGCAGTACTTC.

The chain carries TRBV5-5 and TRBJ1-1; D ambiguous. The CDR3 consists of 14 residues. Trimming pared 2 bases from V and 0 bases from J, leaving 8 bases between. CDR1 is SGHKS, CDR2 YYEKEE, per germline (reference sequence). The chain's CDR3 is CASSFGLMNTEAFF. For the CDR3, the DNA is TGTGCCAGCAGCTTCGGACTCATGAACACTGAAGCTTTCTTT.

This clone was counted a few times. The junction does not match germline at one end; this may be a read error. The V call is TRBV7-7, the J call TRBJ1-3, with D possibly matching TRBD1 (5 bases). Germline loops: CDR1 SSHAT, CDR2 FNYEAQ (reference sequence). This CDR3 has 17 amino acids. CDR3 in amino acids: CASSLAGGTDSGNTIYF. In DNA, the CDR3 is TGTGCTAGCAGCTTAGCGGGAGGGACGGATTCTGGAAACACCATATATTTT.

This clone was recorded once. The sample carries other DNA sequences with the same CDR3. In nucleotides, the CDR3 is TGTGCCAGCAGCTTGACAGGAGGGGAGCAGTACTTC. This translates into CASSLTGGEQYF. The chain uses TRBV5-4 and TRBJ2-7; the D gene is possibly TRBD2 (6 bases). The CDR3 consists of 12 residues. V lost 1 base and J lost 7, with 9 bases in between. Germline values: CDR1 SGHNT, CDR2 YYREEE (reference sequence).

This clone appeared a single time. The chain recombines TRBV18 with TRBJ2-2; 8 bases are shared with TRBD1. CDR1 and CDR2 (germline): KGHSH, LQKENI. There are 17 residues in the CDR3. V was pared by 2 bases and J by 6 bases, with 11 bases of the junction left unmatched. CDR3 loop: CASSPYLTQGAPGELFF. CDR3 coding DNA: TGTGCCAGCTCACCATACCTTACCCAGGGGGCGCCCGGGGAGCTGTTTTTT.

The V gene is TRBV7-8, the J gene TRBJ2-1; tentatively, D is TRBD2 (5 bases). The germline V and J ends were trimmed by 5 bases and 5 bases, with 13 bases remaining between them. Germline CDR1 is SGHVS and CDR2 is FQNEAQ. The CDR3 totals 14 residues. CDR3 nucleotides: TGTGCCAGCAGCCTCCTCGGGGTCAACAATGAGCAGTTCTTC. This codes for CASSLLGVNNEQFF.

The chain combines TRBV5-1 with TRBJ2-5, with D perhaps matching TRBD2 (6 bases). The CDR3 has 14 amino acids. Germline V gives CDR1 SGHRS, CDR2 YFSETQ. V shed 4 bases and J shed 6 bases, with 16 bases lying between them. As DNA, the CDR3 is TGCGCCAGCAGCCCTTCCCTAGCGTCCCAGACCCAGTACTTC. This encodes CASSPSLASQTQYF.

CDR3 residues: CASSPPGGLNEKLFF. For the CDR3, the DNA is TGTGCCAGCAGTCCTCCAGGGGGCTTAAATGAAAAACTGTTTTTT. The V gene is TRBV6-1, the J gene TRBJ1-4; 8 bases are shared with TRBD1. The CDR3 spans 15 residues. V dropped 5 bases and J dropped 5; count of bases not matched to a gene: 7. In germline, CDR1 is MNHNS, CDR2 SASEGT.

CDR3 sequence (DNA): TGTGCCAGTAGTCCGCAGGGCCTAGGCAAAAACATTCAGTACTTC. As protein: CASSPQGLGKNIQYF. The chain carries TRBV19 and TRBJ2-4; D may be TRBD1 (5 bases). The CDR3 is 15 residues long. From germline, CDR1 is LNHDA and CDR2 SQIVND (reference sequence). V gave up 5 bases and J gave up 3 bases, with 14 bases separating them.

The CDR3 reads CASSPGAGRSGGYTF. The CDR3 nucleotides read TGCGCCAGCAGTCCGGGTGCGGGGAGGAGTGGTGGCTACACCTTC. The chain is built from TRBV5-1 and TRBJ1-2; no firm D call. The ends were cut back, 5 bases at V and 7 bases at J, with 21 bases in the middle. The CDR3 totals 15 residues. Germline-derived CDR1 and CDR2 are SGHRS and YFSETQ.